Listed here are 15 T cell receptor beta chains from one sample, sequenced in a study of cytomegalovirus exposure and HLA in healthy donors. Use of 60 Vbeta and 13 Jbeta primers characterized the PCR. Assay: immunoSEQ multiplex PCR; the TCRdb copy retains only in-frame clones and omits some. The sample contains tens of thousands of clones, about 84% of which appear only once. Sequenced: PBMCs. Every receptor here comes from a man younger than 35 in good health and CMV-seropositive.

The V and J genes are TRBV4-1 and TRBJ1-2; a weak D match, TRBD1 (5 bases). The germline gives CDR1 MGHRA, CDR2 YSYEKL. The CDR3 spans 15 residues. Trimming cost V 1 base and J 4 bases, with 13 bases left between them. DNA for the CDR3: TGCGCCAGCAGCCAAGGTTCCATGGGGCCCTATGGCTACACCTTC. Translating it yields CASSQGSMGPYGYTF.

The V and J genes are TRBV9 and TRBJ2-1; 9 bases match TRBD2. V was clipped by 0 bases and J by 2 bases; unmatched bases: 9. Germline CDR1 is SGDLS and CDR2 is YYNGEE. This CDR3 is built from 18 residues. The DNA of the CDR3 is TGTGCCAGCAGCGTAGCTGGGACAGCGGGGGGCCCCTACAATGAGCAGTTCTTC. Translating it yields CASSVAGTAGGPYNEQFF.

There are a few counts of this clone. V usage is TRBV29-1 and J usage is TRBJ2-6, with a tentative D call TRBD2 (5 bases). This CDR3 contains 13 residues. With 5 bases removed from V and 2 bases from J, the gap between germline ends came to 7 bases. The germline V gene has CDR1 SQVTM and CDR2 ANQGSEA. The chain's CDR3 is CSVTGAGANVLTF. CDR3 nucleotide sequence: TGCAGCGTTACCGGGGCTGGGGCCAACGTCCTGACTTTC.

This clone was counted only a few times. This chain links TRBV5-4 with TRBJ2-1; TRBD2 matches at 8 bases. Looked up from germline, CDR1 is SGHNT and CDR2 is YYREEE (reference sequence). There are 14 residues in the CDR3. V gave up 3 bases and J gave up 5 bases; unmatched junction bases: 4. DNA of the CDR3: TGTGCCAGCAGCTCAGCGGGGGTCCACAATGAGCAGTTCTTC. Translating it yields CASSSAGVHNEQFF.

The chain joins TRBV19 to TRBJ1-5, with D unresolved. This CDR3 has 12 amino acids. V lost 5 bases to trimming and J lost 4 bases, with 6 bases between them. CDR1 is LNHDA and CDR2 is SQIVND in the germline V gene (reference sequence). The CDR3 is CASSPNNQPQHF. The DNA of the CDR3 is TGTGCCAGTAGTCCCAATAATCAGCCCCAGCATTTT. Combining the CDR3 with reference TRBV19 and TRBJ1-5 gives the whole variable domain DGGITQSPKYLFRKEGQNVTLSCEQNLNHDAMYWYRQDPGQGLRLIYYSQIVNDFQKGDIAEGYSVSREKKESFPLTVTSAQKNPTAFYLCASSPNNQPQHFGDGTRLSIL.

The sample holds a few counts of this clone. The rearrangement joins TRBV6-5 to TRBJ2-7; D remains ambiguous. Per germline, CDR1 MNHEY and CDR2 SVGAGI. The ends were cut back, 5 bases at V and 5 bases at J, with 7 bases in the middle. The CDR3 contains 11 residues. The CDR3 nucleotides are TGTGCCAGCAGTCAGGCAGACGAGCAGTACTTC. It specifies CASSQADEQYF.

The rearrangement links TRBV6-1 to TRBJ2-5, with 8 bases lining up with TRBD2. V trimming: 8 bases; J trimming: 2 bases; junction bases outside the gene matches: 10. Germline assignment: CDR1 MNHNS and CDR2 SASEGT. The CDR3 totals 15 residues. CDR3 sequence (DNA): TGTGCCAGCCCGGTTAACAGCGGGGGACAAGAGACCCAGTACTTC. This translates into CASPVNSGGQETQYF.

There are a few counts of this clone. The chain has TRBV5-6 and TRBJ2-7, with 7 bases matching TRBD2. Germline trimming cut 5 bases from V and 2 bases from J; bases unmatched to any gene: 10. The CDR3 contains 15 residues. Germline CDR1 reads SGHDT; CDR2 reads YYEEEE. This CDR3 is CASSPTPGTTYEQYF. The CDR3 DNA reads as TGTGCCAGCAGTCCTACGCCGGGGACTACCTACGAGCAGTACTTC.

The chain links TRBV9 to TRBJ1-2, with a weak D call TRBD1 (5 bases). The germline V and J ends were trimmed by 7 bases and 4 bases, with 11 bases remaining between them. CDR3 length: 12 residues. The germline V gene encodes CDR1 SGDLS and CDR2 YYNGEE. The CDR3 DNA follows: TGTGCCAGCGGAAGGGGCGCCTATGGCTACACCTTC. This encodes CASGRGAYGYTF.

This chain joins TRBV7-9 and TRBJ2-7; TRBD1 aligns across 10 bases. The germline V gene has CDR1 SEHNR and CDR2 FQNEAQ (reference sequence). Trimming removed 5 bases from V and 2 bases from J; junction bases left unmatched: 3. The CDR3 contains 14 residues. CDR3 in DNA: TGTGCCAGCAGCCCGGGACAGGGGACCTACGAGCAGTACTTC. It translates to CASSPGQGTYEQYF.

DNA of the CDR3: TGTGCCAGCAGAGGGACAGGGCCCCAAGAGACCCAGTACTTC. This encodes CASRGTGPQETQYF. The chain links TRBV2 to TRBJ2-5, with 9 bases that match TRBD1. The V segment lost 6 bases and the J segment 1 base; nucleotides outside the gene matches: 3. This CDR3 has 14 amino acids. Germline V gene data show CDR1 as SNHLY and CDR2 as FYNNEI.

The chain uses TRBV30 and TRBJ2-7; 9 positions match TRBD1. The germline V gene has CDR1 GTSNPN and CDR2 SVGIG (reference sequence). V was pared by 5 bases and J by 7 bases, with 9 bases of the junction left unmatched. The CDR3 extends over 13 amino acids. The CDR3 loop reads CAWERTGAWEQYF. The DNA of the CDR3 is TGTGCCTGGGAGCGGACAGGGGCTTGGGAGCAGTACTTC.

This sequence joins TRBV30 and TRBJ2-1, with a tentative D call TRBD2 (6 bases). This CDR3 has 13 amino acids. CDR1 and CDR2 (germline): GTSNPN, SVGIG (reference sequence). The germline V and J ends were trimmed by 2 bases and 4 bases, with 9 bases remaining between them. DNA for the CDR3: TGTGCCTGGAGTACCGCGGGGTACAATGAGCAGTTCTTC. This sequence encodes CAWSTAGYNEQFF. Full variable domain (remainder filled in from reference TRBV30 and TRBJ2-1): SQTIHQWPATLVQPVGSPLSLECTVEGTSNPNLYWYRQAAGRGLQLLFYSVGIGQISSEVPQNLSASRPQDRQFILSSKKLLLSDSGFYLCAWSTAGYNEQFFGPGTRLTVL.

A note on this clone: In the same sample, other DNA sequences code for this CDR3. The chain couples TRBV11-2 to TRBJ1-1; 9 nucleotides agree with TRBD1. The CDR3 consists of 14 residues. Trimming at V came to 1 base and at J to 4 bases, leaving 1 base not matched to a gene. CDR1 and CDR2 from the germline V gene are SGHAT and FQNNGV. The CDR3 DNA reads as TGTGCCAGCAGCTTAGGACAGGGGGTCACTGAAGCTTTCTTT. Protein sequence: CASSLGQGVTEAFF.

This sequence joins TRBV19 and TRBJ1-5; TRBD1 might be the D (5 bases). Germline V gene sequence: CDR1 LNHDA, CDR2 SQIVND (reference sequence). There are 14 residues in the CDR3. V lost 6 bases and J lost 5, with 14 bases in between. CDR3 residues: CASRLGRDDQPQHF. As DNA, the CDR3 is TGTGCCAGTAGATTGGGGCGGGATGATCAGCCCCAGCATTTT.